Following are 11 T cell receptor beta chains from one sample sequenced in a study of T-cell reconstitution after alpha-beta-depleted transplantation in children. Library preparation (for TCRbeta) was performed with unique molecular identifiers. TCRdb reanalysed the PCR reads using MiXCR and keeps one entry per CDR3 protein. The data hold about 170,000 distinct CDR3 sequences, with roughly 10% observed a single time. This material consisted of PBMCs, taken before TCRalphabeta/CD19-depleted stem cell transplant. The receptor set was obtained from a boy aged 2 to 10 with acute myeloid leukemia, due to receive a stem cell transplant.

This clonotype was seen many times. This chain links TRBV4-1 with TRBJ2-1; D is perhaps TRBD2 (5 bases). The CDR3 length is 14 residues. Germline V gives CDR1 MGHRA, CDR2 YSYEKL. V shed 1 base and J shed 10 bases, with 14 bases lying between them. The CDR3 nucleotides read TGCGCCAGCAGCCAAGTGGGTCTAGCTGAGGAGCAGTTCTTC. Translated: CASSQVGLAEEQFF.

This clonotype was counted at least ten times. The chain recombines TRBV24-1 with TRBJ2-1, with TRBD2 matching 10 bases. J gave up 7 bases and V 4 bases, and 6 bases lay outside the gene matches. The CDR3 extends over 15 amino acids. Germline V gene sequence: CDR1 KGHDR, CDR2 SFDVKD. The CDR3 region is CATSEGAGGWNEQFF. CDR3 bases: TGTGCCACCAGTGAGGGAGCGGGGGGGTGGAATGAGCAGTTCTTC.

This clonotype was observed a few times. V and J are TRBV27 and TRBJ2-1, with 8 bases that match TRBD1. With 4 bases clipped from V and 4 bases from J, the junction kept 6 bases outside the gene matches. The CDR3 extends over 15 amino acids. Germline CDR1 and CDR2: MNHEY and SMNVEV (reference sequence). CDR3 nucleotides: TGTGCCAGCAGTTGGGGGACAGGACAATACAATGAGCAGTTCTTC. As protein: CASSWGTGQYNEQFF.

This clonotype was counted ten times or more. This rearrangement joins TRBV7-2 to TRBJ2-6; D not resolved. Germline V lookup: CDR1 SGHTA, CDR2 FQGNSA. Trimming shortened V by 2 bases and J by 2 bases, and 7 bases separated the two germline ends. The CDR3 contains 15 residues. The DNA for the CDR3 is TGTGCCAGCAGCTTAAGGCAGGCTGGGGCCAACGTCCTGACTTTC. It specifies CASSLRQAGANVLTF.

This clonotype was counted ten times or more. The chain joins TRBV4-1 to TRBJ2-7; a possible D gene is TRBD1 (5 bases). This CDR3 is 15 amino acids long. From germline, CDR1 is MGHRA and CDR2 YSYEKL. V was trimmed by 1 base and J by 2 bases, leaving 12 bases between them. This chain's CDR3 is CASSQVRDSTYEQYF. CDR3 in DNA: TGCGCCAGCAGCCAAGTTCGCGACAGTACCTACGAGCAGTACTTC.

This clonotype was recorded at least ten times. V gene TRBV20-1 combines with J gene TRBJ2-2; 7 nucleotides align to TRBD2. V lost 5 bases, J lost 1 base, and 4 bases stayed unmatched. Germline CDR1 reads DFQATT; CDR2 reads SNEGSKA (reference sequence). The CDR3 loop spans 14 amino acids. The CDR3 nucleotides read TGCAGTGCTGCCCCTAGCGGGAACACCGGGGAGCTGTTTTTT. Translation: CSAAPSGNTGELFF.

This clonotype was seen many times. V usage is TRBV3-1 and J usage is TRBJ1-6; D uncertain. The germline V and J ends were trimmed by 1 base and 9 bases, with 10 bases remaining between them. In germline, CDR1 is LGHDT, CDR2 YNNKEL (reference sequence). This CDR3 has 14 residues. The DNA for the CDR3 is TGTGCCAGCAGCCAAGTAGGGTTCGGTTCACCCCTCCACTTT. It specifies CASSQVGFGSPLHF.

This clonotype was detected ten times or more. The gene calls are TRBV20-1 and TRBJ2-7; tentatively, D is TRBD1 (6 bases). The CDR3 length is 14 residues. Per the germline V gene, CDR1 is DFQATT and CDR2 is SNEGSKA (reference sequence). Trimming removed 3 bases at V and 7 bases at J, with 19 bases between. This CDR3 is CSASTSGQLYEQYF. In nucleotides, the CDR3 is TGCAGTGCTAGTACTTCCGGACAGCTCTATGAGCAGTACTTC.

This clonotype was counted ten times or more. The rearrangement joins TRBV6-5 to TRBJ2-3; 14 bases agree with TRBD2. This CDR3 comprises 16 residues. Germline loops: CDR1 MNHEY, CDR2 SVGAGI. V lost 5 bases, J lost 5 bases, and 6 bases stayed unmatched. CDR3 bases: TGTGCCAGCAGTAACCGACTAGCGGGGGGGCGAGATACGCAGTATTTT. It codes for CASSNRLAGGRDTQYF.

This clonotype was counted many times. CDR3 DNA sequence: TGTGCCAGCAGTTTTTTTCAGGGGTTGAATGAGCAGTTCTTC. Translation: CASSFFQGLNEQFF. V is TRBV12-3 or TRBV12-4 and J is TRBJ2-1; weak D call: TRBD1 (6 bases). The CDR3 totals 14 residues. V lost 3 bases, J lost 7 bases, and 13 bases lay in between.

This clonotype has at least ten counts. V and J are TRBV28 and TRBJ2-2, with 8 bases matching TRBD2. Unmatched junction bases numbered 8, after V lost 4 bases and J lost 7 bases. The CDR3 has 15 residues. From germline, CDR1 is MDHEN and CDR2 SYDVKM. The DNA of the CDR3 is TGTGCCAGCAGTTCATCCAGCGGGAGAGTCGGGGAGCTGTTTTTT. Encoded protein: CASSSSSGRVGELFF.